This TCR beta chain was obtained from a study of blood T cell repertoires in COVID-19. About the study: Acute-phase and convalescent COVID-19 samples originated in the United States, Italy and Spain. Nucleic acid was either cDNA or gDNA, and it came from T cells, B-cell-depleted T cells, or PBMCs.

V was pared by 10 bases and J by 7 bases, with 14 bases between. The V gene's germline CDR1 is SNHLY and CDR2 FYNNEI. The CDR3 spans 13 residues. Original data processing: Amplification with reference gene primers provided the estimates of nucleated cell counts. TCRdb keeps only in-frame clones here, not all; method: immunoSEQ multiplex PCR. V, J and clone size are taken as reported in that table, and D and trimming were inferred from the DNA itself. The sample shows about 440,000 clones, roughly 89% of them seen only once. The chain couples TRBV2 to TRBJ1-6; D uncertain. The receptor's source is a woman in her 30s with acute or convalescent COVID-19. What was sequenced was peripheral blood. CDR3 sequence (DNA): TGTGCCACCACCGAGGAAAAAAATTCACCCCTCCACTTT. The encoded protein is CATTEEKNSPLHF.